This T cell receptor (beta chain) was captured by sequencing in a study of shared clonotypes between healthy human individuals. Unsorted material relied on 85 million to 95 million PBMCs as the source of genomic DNA. V was pared by 1 base and J by 2 bases, with 10 bases between. The V gene's germline CDR1 is SGDLS and CDR2 YYNGEE. The CDR3 has 14 residues. Genomic DNA of every subset was divided equally among multiple immunoSEQ plates. Unsorted PBMC samples were amplified in replicate PCRs containing roughly 290 ng DNA, 30,000 or so T cell genomes. Libraries were prepared by immunoSEQ multiplex PCR; TCRdb keeps only in-frame clonotypes and omits some of them. The table has around 500,000 clones, 75% to 85% seen once.

The specimen was PBMCs. This TCR came from a woman aged 40 to 55 in good health. Some clones in this sample may be carry-over from other donors' samples. This chain connects TRBV9 to TRBJ2-7; possibly TRBD2 for D (6 bases). Here the CDR3 reads CASSVTGSAYEQYF. The CDR3 coding sequence is TGTGCCAGCAGCGTAACCGGGAGTGCCTACGAGCAGTACTTC. Full variable domain (rest looked up from reference TRBV9 and TRBJ2-7): DSGVTQTPKHLITATGQRVTLRCSPRSGDLSVYWYQQSLDQGLQFLIQYYNGEERAKGNILERFSAQQFPDLHSELNLSSLELGDSALYFCASSVTGSAYEQYFGPGTRLTVT.